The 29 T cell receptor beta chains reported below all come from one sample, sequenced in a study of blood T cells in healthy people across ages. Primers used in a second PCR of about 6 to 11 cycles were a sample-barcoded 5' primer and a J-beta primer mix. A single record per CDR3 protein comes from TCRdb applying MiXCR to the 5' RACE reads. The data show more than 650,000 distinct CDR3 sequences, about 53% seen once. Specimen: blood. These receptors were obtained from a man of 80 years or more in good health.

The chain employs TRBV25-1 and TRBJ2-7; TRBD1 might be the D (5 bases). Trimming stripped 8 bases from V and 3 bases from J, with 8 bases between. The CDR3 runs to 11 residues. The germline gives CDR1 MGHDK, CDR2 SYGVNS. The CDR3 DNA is TGTGCCAGCTTGGGGCACTACGAGCAGTACTTC. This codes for CASLGHYEQYF.

CDR3 coding DNA: TGCGCCAGCAGCTTAAAACAGGGCAACTACAATGAGCAGTTCTTC. This encodes CASSLKQGNYNEQFF. This chain links TRBV5-1 with TRBJ2-1; maybe TRBD1 (6 bases). Per germline, CDR1 SGHRS and CDR2 YFSETQ. Trimming removed 2 bases at V and 3 bases at J, with 12 bases between. The CDR3 loop spans 15 amino acids.

CDR3 loop: CSARRGQLQETQYF. CDR3 in DNA: TGCAGTGCTAGAAGGGGACAGCTCCAAGAGACCCAGTACTTC. The V call is TRBV20-1, the J call TRBJ2-5, with TRBD1 matching 7 bases. J lost 1 base, V lost 2 bases, and 4 bases had no gene match. Germline loops: CDR1 DFQATT, CDR2 SNEGSKA (reference sequence). The CDR3 totals 14 residues.

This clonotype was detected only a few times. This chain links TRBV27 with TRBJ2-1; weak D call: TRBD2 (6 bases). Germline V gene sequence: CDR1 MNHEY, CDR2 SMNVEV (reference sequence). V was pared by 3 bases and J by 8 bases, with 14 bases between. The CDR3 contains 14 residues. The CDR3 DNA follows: TGTGCCAGCAGTTTTCTGGGAGGAGGGTATGAGCAGTTCTTC. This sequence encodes CASSFLGGGYEQFF.

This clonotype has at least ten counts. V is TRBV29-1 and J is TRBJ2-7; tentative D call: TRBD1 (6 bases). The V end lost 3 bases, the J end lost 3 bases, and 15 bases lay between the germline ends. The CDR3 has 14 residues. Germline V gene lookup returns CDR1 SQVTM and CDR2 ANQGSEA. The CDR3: CSVDLPGAVYEQYF. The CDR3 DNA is TGCAGCGTTGACTTACCAGGGGCGGTCTACGAGCAGTACTTC.

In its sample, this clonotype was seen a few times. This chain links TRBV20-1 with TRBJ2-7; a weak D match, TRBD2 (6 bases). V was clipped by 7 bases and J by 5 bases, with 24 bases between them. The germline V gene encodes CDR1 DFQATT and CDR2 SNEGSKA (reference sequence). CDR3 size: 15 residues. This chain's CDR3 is CSVTAGLSALNEQYF. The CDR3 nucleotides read TGCAGTGTTACTGCGGGACTCTCGGCCCTCAACGAGCAGTACTTC.

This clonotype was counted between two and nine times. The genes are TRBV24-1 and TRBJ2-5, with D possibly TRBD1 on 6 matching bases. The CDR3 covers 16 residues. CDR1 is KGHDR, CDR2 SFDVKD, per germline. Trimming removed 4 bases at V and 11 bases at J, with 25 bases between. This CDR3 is CATSDPDRRFGNEQYF. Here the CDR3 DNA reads TGTGCCACCAGTGACCCAGACAGGCGGTTCGGGAATGAGCAGTACTTC.

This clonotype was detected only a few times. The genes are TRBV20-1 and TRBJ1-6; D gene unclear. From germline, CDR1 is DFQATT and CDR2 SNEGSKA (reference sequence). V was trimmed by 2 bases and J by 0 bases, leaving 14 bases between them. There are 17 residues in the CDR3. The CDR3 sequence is CSARMRRASSYNSPLHF. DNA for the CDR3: TGCAGTGCTAGAATGAGGAGGGCCAGCTCCTATAATTCACCCCTCCACTTT.

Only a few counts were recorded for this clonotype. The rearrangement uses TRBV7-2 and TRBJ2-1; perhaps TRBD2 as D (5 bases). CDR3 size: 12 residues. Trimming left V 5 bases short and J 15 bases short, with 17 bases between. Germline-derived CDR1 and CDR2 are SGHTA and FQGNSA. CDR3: CASSPRGRDAFF. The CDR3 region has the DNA TGTGCCAGCAGCCCCAGAGGGAGAGACGCGTTCTTC.

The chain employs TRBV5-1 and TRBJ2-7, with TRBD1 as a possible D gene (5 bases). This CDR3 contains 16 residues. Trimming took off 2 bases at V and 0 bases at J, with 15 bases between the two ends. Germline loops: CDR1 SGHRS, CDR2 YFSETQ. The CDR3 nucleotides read TGCGCCAGCAGCTTAGACAGCCGTTTAAGCTCCTACGAGCAGTACTTC. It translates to CASSLDSRLSSYEQYF.

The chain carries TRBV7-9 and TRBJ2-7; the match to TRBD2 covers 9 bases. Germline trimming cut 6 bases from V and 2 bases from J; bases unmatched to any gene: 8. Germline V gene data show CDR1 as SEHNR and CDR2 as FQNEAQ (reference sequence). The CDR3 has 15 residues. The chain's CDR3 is CASSSHAGGTYEQYF. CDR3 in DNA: TGTGCCAGCAGTTCACACGCGGGAGGGACCTACGAGCAGTACTTC.

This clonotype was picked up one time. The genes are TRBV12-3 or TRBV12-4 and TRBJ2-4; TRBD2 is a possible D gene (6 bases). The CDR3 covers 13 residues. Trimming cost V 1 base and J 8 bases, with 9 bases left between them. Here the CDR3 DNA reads TGTGCCAGCAGTTTAGGCCCGGGGGACATTCAGTACTTC. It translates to CASSLGPGDIQYF.

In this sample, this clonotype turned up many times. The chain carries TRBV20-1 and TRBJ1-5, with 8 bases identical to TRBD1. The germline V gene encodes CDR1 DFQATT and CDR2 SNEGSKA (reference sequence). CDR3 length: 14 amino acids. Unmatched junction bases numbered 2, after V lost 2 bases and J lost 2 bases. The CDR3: CSARPDRGNQPQHF. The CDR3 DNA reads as TGCAGTGCTAGACCGGACAGGGGCAATCAGCCCCAGCATTTT.

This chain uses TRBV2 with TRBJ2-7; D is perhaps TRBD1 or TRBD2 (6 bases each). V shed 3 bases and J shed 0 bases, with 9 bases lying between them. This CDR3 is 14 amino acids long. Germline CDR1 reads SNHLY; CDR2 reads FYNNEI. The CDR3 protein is CASSDPGASYEQYF. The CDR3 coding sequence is TGTGCCAGCAGTGATCCGGGGGCCTCCTACGAGCAGTACTTC.

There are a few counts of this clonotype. CDR3 DNA: TGCAGTGCTAGAGATCTAGCGGGAGGGGAAGAGACCCAGTACTTC. It codes for CSARDLAGGEETQYF. This chain joins TRBV20-1 and TRBJ2-5, with 12 bases lining up with TRBD2. V gave up 0 bases and J gave up 3 bases; unmatched junction bases: 2. CDR3 length: 15 amino acids. Looked up from germline, CDR1 is DFQATT and CDR2 is SNEGSKA (reference sequence).

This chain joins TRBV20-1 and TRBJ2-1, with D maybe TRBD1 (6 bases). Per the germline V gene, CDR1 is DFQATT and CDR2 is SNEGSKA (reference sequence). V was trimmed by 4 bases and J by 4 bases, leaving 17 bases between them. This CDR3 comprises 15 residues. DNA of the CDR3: TGCAGTGCTAATCAAGGGGGAGTTGGGTACAATGAGCAGTTCTTC. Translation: CSANQGGVGYNEQFF.

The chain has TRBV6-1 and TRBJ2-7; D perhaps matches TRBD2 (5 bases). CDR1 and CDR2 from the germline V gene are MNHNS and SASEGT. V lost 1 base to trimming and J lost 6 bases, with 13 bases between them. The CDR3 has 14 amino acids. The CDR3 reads CASSEGSGYGEQYF. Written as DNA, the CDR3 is TGTGCCAGCAGTGAAGGGTCGGGGTACGGCGAGCAGTACTTC.

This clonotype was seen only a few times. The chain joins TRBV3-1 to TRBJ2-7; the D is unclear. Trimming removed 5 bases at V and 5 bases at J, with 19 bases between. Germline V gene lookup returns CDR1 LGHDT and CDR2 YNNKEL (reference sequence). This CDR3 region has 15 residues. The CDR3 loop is CASSRTAFSKNEQYF. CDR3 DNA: TGTGCCAGCAGCAGAACAGCCTTTTCGAAGAACGAGCAGTACTTC.

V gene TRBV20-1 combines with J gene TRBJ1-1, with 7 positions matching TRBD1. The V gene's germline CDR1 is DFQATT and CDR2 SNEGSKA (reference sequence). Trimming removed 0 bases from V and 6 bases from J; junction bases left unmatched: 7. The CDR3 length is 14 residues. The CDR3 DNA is TGCAGTGCTAGAGATAAGGACAGGTGGGCTGAAGCTTTCTTT. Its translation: CSARDKDRWAEAFF.

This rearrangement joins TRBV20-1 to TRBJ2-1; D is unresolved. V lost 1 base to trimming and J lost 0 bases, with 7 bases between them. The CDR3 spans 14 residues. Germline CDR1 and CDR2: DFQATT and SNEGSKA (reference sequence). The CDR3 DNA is TGCAGTGCTAGAGCGGCCAGCTCCTACAATGAGCAGTTCTTC. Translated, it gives CSARAASSYNEQFF.

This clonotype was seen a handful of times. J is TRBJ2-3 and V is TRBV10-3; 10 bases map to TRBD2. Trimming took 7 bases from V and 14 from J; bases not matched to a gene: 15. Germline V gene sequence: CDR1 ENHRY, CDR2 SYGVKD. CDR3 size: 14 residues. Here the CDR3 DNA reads TGTGCCATCACTACTAGCGGGAAGCACAGATACGCGTATTTT. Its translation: CAITTSGKHRYAYF.

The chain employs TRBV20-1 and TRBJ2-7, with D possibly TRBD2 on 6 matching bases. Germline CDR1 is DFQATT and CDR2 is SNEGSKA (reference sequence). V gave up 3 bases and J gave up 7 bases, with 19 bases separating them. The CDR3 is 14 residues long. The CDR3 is CSASGLIALNEQYF. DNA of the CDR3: TGCAGTGCTAGTGGACTAATTGCTCTCAATGAGCAGTACTTC.

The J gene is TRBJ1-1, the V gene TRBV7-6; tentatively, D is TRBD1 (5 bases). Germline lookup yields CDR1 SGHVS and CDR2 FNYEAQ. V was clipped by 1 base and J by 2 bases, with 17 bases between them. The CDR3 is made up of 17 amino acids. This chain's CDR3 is CASSLVRNRLNNTEAFF. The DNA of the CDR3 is TGTGCCAGCAGCTTAGTTAGGAACAGGCTGAATAACACTGAAGCTTTCTTT. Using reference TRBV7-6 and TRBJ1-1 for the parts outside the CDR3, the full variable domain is GAGVSQSPRYKVTKRGQDVALRCDPISGHVSLYWYRQALGQGPEFLTYFNYEAQQDKSGLPNDRFSAERPEGSISTLTIQRTEQRDSAMYRCASSLVRNRLNNTEAFFGQGTRLTVV.

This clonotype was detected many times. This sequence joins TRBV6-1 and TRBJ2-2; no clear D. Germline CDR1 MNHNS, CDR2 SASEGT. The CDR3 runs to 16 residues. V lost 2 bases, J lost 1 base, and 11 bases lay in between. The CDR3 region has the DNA TGTGCCAGCAGTGAACTTCGGGCCCAGAACACCGGGGAGCTGTTTTTT. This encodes CASSELRAQNTGELFF.

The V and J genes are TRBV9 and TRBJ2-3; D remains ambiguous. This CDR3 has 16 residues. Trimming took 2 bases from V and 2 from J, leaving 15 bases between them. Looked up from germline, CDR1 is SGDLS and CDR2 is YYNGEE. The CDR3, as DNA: TGTGCCAGCAGCGTGAGCTTGCTGGCTGCCACAGATACGCAGTATTTT. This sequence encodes CASSVSLLAATDTQYF.

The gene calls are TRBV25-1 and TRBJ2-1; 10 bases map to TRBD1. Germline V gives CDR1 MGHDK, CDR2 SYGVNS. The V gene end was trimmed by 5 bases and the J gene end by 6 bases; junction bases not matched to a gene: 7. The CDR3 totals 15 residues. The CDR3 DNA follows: TGTGCCAGCAGTCCAAGAGGGACAGGGGCCAATGAGCAGTTCTTC. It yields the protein CASSPRGTGANEQFF.

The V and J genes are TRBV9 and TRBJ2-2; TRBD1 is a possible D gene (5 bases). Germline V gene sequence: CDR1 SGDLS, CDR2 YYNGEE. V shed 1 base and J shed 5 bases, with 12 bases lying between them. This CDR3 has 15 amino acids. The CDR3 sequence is CASSVQGSVTGELFF. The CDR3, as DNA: TGTGCCAGCAGCGTACAGGGTTCGGTAACCGGGGAGCTGTTTTTT. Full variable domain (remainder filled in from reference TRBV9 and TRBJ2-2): DSGVTQTPKHLITATGQRVTLRCSPRSGDLSVYWYQQSLDQGLQFLIQYYNGEERAKGNILERFSAQQFPDLHSELNLSSLELGDSALYFCASSVQGSVTGELFFGEGSRLTVL.

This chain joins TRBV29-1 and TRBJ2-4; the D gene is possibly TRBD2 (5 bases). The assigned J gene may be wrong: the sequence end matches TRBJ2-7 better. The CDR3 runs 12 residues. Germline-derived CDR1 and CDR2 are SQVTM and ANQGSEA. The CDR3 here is CSVLGRGYEQYF. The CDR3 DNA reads TGCAGCGTCCTCGGACGGGGCTACGAGCAGTACTTC.

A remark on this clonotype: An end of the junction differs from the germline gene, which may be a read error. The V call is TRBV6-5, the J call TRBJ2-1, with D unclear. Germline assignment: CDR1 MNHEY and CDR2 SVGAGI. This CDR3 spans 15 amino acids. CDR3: CASSSRRSSYSEQFF. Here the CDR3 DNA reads TGTGCCAGCAGCTCTCGGCGGAGCTCCTACAGTGAGCAGTTCTTC.